This T cell receptor beta chain was captured in a study of neoadjuvant nivolumab and ipilimumab in lung cancer. Study background: Patients got nivolumab 3 mg/kg on days 1, 15 and 29; combination added ipilimumab 1 mg/kg day 1. Study results and caveats: From pretherapy to surgery, tumor richness and clonality rose with dual therapy. TCR receptors were sequenced in few samples. Resected tumors had greater TCR richness and clonality than uninvolved lung.

In its sample, this clone was seen a few times. Its antigen is as yet unknown. V lost 3 bases, J lost 9 bases, and 15 bases lay in between. The CDR3 length is 15 residues. Germline CDR1 is LNHDA and CDR2 is SQIVND (reference sequence). Generated by immunoSEQ multiplex PCR, the TCRdb table keeps only in-frame clones and is missing some. The sample has some 5,000 clones, 73% seen once; the top ten hold over 9.5%. The sequenced sample was tumor tissue, obtained after neoadjuvant nivolumab, alone or with ipilimumab, at or shortly before surgery. V and J are TRBV19 and TRBJ1-6, with D hard to call. The receptor was derived from an adult with non-small cell lung cancer. CDR3: CASSMTLSSGSPLHF. In DNA, the CDR3 is TGTGCCAGTAGTATGACCCTATCGAGCGGTTCACCCCTCCACTTT.